This T cell receptor (beta chain) was retrieved from a study of T cell repertoires in cytomegalovirus infection. This clonotype was recorded at least ten times. TCRdb itself ran the reads through MiXCR, one entry per CDR3 protein. The sample lists about 440,000 distinct CDR3 sequences, 31% occurring once. With V trimmed by 4 bases and J by 5 bases, 6 bases remained unmatched. The CDR3 covers 14 residues. Germline CDR1 and CDR2: SGHTA and FQGNSA. Sequencing used PBMCs. V usage is TRBV7-2 and J usage is TRBJ2-5, with 8 positions matching TRBD2. The origin of this receptor is a human donor in good health (CMV status not recorded). Some clones in this sample may be carry-over from other donors' samples. CDR3 region: CASSSGGGGETQYF. CDR3 in DNA: TGTGCCAGCAGCTCGGGGGGGGGTGGCGAGACCCAGTACTTC.